This TCR beta chain is from a study of T cell clones after liver transplantation (dated by TCRdb to the late 2010s). In terms of the full investigation: The samples were obtained from ITN030ST, a randomized trial that attempted immunosuppression withdrawal within 2 years after liver transplantation. Donor-reactive T cell clones were identified using TCRbeta sequencing after a pre-transplant mixed lymphocyte reaction and were then followed in post-transplant blood. As an antigen-independent comparator for the donor-reactive sequences, third party-reactive TCRbeta sequences from pre-transplant MLRs were identified as well. Three of the eight recipients were HCV-positive; the others were transplanted for non-autoimmune, non-viral indications. Until randomization at 12-24 months post-transplant, subjects were given standard immunosuppression, with no induction therapy. Tolerance meant complete immunosuppression withdrawal for at least one year without liver enzymes rising beyond twice the upper limit of normal. Blood samples were taken pre-transplant, pre-randomization before withdrawal, and post-randomization after full withdrawal or failed withdrawal. A cohort of 8 liver transplant recipients was studied, of whom 3 were classified as tolerant and 5 as non-tolerant. General study outcomes and caveats: When repertoire turnover was taken into account, detection of donor-reactive sequences was significantly reduced in 7 of 8 subjects for CD4 and in 8 of 8 subjects for CD8. A greater decline was seen for donor-reactive sequences than for third party-reactive sequences, suggesting partial antigen-specific deletion unrelated to withdrawal success. The conclusions were preliminary, being limited by small, heterogeneous patient numbers and by non-standardized post-transplant time points. Without allograft tissue specimens, donor-reactive T cells may have migrated into the graft rather than being deleted. In most of the 8 subjects, circulating donor-reactive CD4 TCRbeta sequences decreased significantly after transplant, regardless of tolerance or HCV status. Low numbers of available donor cells limited the measurable donor-reactive repertoire in a couple of subjects.

A note on this clone: The specificity of this receptor is unknown. No base-level quality is on record; no much larger clone is a single base apart. This CDR3 is also generated by other DNA sequences in the sample.

Unstimulated PBMCs, after thawing, were stained for CD3, CD4 and CD8 and then FACS-sorted into CD3+CD4+ and CD3+CD8+ populations. All 8 studied subjects were randomized to withdrawal of immunosuppression. The Qiagen DNeasy Blood and Tissue Kit was used to isolate genomic DNA. High-throughput TCRbeta CDR3 sequencing of frozen genomic DNA was performed by immunoSEQ, including PCR amplification, mapping, bias correction and internal controls. In the authors' own workflow: Only productive rearrangements were retained, with each unique TCRbeta sequence defined by its CDR3 nucleotide sequence together with its V and J gene. For a sequence to be called donor-reactive, it needed a frequency of at least 0.01% and at least 5-fold expansion in CFSE-low cells compared with unstimulated pre-transplant cells. Per-subject minimum frequency thresholds, based on the lowest-template unstimulated sample, ensured at least 90% detection power. Jensen-Shannon divergence between the top 1000 TCRbeta sequences post-transplant and pre-transplant was used to measure repertoire turnover. Changes in detection of donor-reactive sequences were tested with two-sided Fisher's exact tests. TCRdb re-hosts the immuneACCESS table, in-frame sequences only. Its copies lack some clones; in the studies checked, an unresolved V gene accounts for under half of them, and the cause for the rest is not known. For V, J and clone size, that table is used; D and trimming come from the DNA. This sample holds roughly 72,000 clones; 80% to 90% were observed only once. Around 2% of the sample rests with the top ten.

Trimming accounts for 3 bases at V and 3 bases at J, while the number of junction bases matched to no gene is 8. CDR1 and CDR2 were assigned from the germline V gene (reference sequence) as GTSNPN and SVGIG. Reading from cysteine to phenylalanine, the CDR3 counts 15 amino acids. CDR3 DNA is the only sequence kept; it has 45 bases, read in frame from the first base. The chain joins TRBV30 to TRBJ2-1; 7 bases in the middle match TRBD2. Specimen: CD4+ T cells from blood, collected around 50 months after liver transplant. The receptor's source is a human patient who received a liver transplant. Because of the transplant, the T cells may be the graft donor's rather than the patient's own. The CDR3 reads as follows: CAWRLAALDYNEQFF. Read as DNA, the sequence is TGTGCCTGGAGGCTAGCGGCCCTGGACTACAATGAGCAGTTCTTC.